The sample holds one count of the clone carrying this TCR beta chain. Its antigen is not known. Measured with immunoSEQ multiplex PCR; TCRdb has only the in-frame clones, and not every one. The sample includes about 2.1 million clones, just over 90% of them seen just once. This sample stems from a study of shared clonotypes between healthy human individuals. Study-wide results and caveats: An anticipated effect of sequencing depth on clonotype sharing among donors was recognized.

CD45RO-negative CD8 cells positively selected for CCR7 made up the naive population, which excluded terminally differentiated effector memory CD45RA+ cells. CDR3 length: 18 amino acids. The source is a man aged 18 to 30 in good health. Some clones in this sample may be carry-over from other donors' samples. The rearrangement uses TRBV1 and TRBJ2-7; the table names TRBD2, a call not compared with the DNA. TRBV1 is assigned pseudogene status. The sample consisted of naive CD8+ T cells from PBMCs. CDR3 protein: CTSSQEVPRAGPPYEQYF. The CDR3 coding sequence is TGCACCAGCAGCCAAGAGGTTCCGAGAGCGGGACCCCCCTACGAGCAGTACTTC.